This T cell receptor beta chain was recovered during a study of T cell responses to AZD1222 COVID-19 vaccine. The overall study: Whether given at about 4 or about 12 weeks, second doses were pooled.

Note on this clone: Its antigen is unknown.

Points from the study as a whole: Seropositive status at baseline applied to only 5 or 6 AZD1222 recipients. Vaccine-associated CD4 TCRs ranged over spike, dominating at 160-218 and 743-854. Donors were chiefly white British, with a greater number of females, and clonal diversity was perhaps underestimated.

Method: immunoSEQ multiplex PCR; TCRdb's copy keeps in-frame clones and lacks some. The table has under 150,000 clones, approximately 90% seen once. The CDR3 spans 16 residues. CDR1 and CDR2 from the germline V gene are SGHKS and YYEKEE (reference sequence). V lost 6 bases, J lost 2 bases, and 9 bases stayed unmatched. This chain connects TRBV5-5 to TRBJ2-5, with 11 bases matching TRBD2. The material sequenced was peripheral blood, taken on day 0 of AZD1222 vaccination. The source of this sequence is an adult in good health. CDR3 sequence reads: CASTSRTSGYQETQYF. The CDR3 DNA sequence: TGTGCCAGCACCTCACGGACTAGCGGGTATCAAGAGACCCAGTACTTC.